This paragraph reports one TCR beta chain. This sample stems from a study of blood T cell repertoires in COVID-19. In the study overall: Donors in the United States, Italy and Spain gave samples during acute or convalescent COVID-19. PBMCs, B-cell-depleted T cells, or T cells provided the cDNA or gDNA that made up the material.

The germline V and J ends were trimmed by 2 bases and 7 bases, with 12 bases remaining between them. CDR1 is MNHNY and CDR2 is SVGAGI in the germline V gene (reference sequence). CDR3 size: 15 residues. The Seattle patients, enrolled during active infection, were followed longitudinally. As processed by the authors: The assay estimated nucleated cells by amplifying reference gene primers. Only in-frame clones appear in the TCRdb table, and some are missing; sequencing was by immunoSEQ multiplex PCR. The D gene and trimming were derived from the DNA, and the V and J assignments and clone size from that table. The table shows about 130,000 clones, with around 79% occurring only once.

The chain recombines TRBV6-6 with TRBJ1-6, with TRBD1 as a possible D gene (6 bases). The receptor was isolated from a woman aged 70-85 years with COVID-19, enrolled during active disease. The sample comprised peripheral blood. CDR3 sequence (DNA): TGTGCCAGCAGTTACGGGGGGGCTCCCAATTCACCCCTCCACTTT. It yields the protein CASSYGGAPNSPLHF.